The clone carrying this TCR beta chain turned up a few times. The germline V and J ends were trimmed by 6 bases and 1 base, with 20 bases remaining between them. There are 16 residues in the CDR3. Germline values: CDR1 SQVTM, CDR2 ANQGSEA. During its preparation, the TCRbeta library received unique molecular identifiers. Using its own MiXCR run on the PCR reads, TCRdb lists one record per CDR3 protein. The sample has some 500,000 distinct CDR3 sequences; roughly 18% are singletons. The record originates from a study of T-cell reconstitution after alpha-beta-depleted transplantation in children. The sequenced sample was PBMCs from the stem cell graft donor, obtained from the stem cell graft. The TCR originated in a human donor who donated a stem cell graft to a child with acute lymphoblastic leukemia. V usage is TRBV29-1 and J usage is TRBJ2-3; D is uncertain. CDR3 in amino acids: CSVPTNWGGGTDTQYF. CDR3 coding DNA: TGCAGCGTGCCCACTAACTGGGGTGGAGGCACAGATACGCAGTATTTT.